Listed below are T cell receptor beta chains from one sample, sequenced in a study of cytomegalovirus exposure and HLA in healthy donors. TCRdb's table, derived via immunoSEQ multiplex PCR, lists solely in-frame clones and lacks some. The data show 40,000 to 45,000 clones, with around 56% seen just once and approximately 5.5% held by the top ten. The sequenced sample consisted of PBMCs. These receptors all stem from a man between 60 and 75 years old in good health and CMV-seronegative. Each CDR3 is given with its conserved first and last residue. A D gene is named only where the DNA matches it firmly. Size tells how often a clone was seen (once, few, many) or the class of an expanded clone, and some rows leave it out.

d_call j_call clone_size v_call cdr3_nt cdr3_aa
TRBD2 TRBJ2-1 few TRBV19 TGTGCCAGTAGTGCGGGGACTATGAGGGAGCAGTTCTTC CASSAGTMREQFF
. TRBJ1-4 many TRBV2 TGTGCCAGCAGTGAAGCGGGGGCGGGGGAGTCTAATGAAAAACTGTTTTTT CASSEAGAGESNEKLFF
. TRBJ1-2 . TRBV5-4 TGTGCCAGCAGCACGGACAGCGGCTATGGCTACACCTTC CASSTDSGYGYTF
. TRBJ2-7 few TRBV29-1 TGCAGCATACAGGTGGATCGAGGCGAGCAGTACTTC CSIQVDRGEQYF
. TRBJ2-3 . TRBV5-4 TGTGCCAGCAGCTTGGAAGCAGCGGATACGCAGTATTTT CASSLEAADTQYF
. TRBJ1-3 . TRBV25-1 TGTGCCAGCAGTGAAACAACAGGGTTTTCTGGAAACACCATATATTTT CASSETTGFSGNTIYF
. TRBJ2-3 few TRBV7-2 TGTGCCAGCAGCTTAGCCGGAGTCGCTCCCACAGATACGCAGTATTTT CASSLAGVAPTDTQYF
. TRBJ1-3 . TRBV7-2 TGTGCCAGCAGCCTGGGGGCTCCTGGAAACACCATATATTTT CASSLGAPGNTIYF
. TRBJ2-7 few TRBV5-1 TGCGCCAGCAGCCCCTTAGGCCAGGGCCTTTACGAGCAGTACTTC CASSPLGQGLYEQYF
. TRBJ1-5 medium-sized TRBV7-8 TGTGCCAGCAGCTCCGGCCTTCCAGGTCAGCCCCAGCATTTT CASSSGLPGQPQHF
. TRBJ2-7 . TRBV6-5 TGTGCCAGCAGACCGGGACTCTTAAGCTACGAGCAGTACTTC CASRPGLLSYEQYF
. TRBJ1-2 few TRBV4-2 TGTGCCAGCAGCCAAGAAGAGGGAACACATTTCTATGGCTACACCTTC CASSQEEGTHFYGYTF
TRBD2 TRBJ2-3 . TRBV28 TGTGCCAGCAGTCGATGGACTAGCGGGAGGAAAACTGGCACAGATACGCAGTATTTT CASSRWTSGRKTGTDTQYF
TRBD1 TRBJ2-2 once TRBV29-1 TGCAGCGTTGACCTAGACAGGGTAACCGGGGAGCTGTTTTTT CSVDLDRVTGELFF
. TRBJ1-5 . TRBV6-5 TGTGCCAGCAGTTACTCGACAACGGATCAGCCCCAGCATTTT CASSYSTTDQPQHF
. TRBJ1-1 . TRBV30 TGTGCCTGGGTTAAGAACGGGTGGAACACTGAAGCTTTCTTT CAWVKNGWNTEAFF
. TRBJ2-7 . TRBV6-6 TGTGCCAGCGGAGCAGCGGCGTCCTACGAGCAGTACTTC CASGAAASYEQYF
. TRBJ2-7 . TRBV28 TGTGCCAGCAGTATAAGAACGGGCGAGCAGTACTTC CASSIRTGEQYF
TRBD1 TRBJ1-1 . TRBV5-4 TGTGCCAGCAGGTCCGGGGACAGACCCACTGAAGCTTTCTTT CASRSGDRPTEAFF
TRBD2 TRBJ2-1 . TRBV5-1 TGCGCCAGCAGCTTTAATTTAGCGGGAGGGCTCGCCAATGAGCAGTTCTTC CASSFNLAGGLANEQFF
. TRBJ2-5 . TRBV4-2 TGTGCCAGCAGCCCTTCCGGGGGGCGGGCCGAGAGAGAGACCCAGTACTTC CASSPSGGRAERETQYF
TRBD1 TRBJ1-1 . TRBV28 TGTGCCAGCAGTCCCCCCCACAGGGGGCGGACTGAAGCTTTCTTT CASSPPHRGRTEAFF
TRBD2 TRBJ2-5 . TRBV7-2 TGTGCCAGCAGCTTACTAGCGGAGATCCAAGAGACCCAGTACTTC CASSLLAEIQETQYF
. TRBJ1-2 few TRBV27 TGTGCCAGCAGACCGTGGAGCAACTATGGCTACACCTTC CASRPWSNYGYTF
TRBD1 TRBJ1-1 . TRBV11-2 TGTGCCAGCAGCGCCCGGGGGACAGTTATGAACACTGAAGCTTTCTTT CASSARGTVMNTEAFF
. TRBJ2-2 . TRBV29-1 TGCAGCGTTGAGCCCAGGGATCACGGGGAGCTGTTTTTT CSVEPRDHGELFF
TRBD1 TRBJ2-6 . TRBV27 TGTGCCAGCAGTTTCAGGGGGACTGGGGCCAACGTCCTGACTTTC CASSFRGTGANVLTF
. TRBJ1-1 . TRBV6-6 TGTGCCAGCAGTTCCCCGGGGGGAAGCACTGAAGCTTTCTTT CASSSPGGSTEAFF
. TRBJ1-1 . TRBV11-2 TGTGCCAGCAGCTTAGACGGGGGGATAACTGAAGCTTTCTTT CASSLDGGITEAFF
TRBD1 TRBJ1-5 few TRBV25-1 TGTGCCAGCAGTGGCACAGGGGGTCTACAGCCCCAGCATTTT CASSGTGGLQPQHF
TRBD1 TRBJ2-6 . TRBV18 TGTGCCAGCTCACCGGACAGGGCTACATCTGGGGCCAACGTCCTGACTTTC CASSPDRATSGANVLTF
. TRBJ2-7 . TRBV6-1 TGTGCCAGCAGTGAAGGGCTAGCCTACGAGCAGTACTTC CASSEGLAYEQYF
TRBD1 TRBJ2-7 . TRBV2 TGTGCCAGCAGTCCAAGGGACAGGGTGAACGAGCAGTACTTC CASSPRDRVNEQYF
TRBD1 TRBJ1-4 . TRBV10-1 TGCGCCAGCAGGAAGGGACAGGGGGCAGGGGAAAAACTGTTTTTT CASRKGQGAGEKLFF
TRBD1 TRBJ1-1 once TRBV27 TGTGCCAGCAGTTTGACAGGGGTGAACACTGAAGCTTTCTTT CASSLTGVNTEAFF
TRBD2 TRBJ2-2 . TRBV5-4 TGTGCCAGCCGCCGGGGGCTAGCGGGAGGAGCCGGGGAGCTGTTTTTT CASRRGLAGGAGELFF
TRBD2 TRBJ2-5 . TRBV5-1 TGCGCCAGCAGCCCTAGCGGGAGGGCTGAAGAGACCCAGTACTTC CASSPSGRAEETQYF
TRBD1 TRBJ2-3 few TRBV30 TGTGCCTGGAGTGGGGGGACAGGGCGGGGAGATACGCAGTATTTT CAWSGGTGRGDTQYF
TRBD2 TRBJ2-7 . TRBV6-5 TGTGCCAGCAGTTACCTAGCGGCCTCCTACGAGCAGTACTTC CASSYLAASYEQYF
. TRBJ1-5 . TRBV6-5 TGTGCCAGCAGTCGGCCAGACAAACAGCCCCAGCATTTT CASSRPDKQPQHF
. TRBJ2-5 . TRBV25-1 TGTGCCAGCAGTGGAACTAATCAAGAGACCCAGTACTTC CASSGTNQETQYF
TRBD2 TRBJ2-7 . TRBV5-6 TGTGCCAGCAGCTTGGGGACAAGCGGGAGATACGAGCAGTACTTC CASSLGTSGRYEQYF
TRBD2 TRBJ2-1 few TRBV11-2 TGTGCCAGCAGCTTAGTACTAGCGAATGAGCAGTTCTTC CASSLVLANEQFF
. TRBJ1-5 . TRBV27 TGTGCCAGCAGTATCATCCAGGGAGGGCCCCAGCATTTT CASSIIQGGPQHF